This T cell receptor beta chain is from a study of blood T cell repertoires in COVID-19. Sequenced by immunoSEQ multiplex PCR; TCRdb stores in-frame clones only, minus some. The table records 450,000 or so clones, 89% of them present only once. Trimming stripped 0 bases from V and 5 bases from J, with 16 bases between. This CDR3 spans 16 amino acids. The germline V gene has CDR1 SGHRS and CDR2 YFSETQ. The receptor was derived from a man aged 18-30 years with COVID-19, enrolled during active disease. Sequencing input: peripheral blood. The V call is TRBV5-1, the J call TRBJ2-3; D may be TRBD1 (5 bases). CDR3 sequence reads: CASSLEGLEAGDTQYF. CDR3 bases: TGCGCCAGCAGCTTGGAGGGGTTGGAAGCTGGAGATACGCAGTATTTT.